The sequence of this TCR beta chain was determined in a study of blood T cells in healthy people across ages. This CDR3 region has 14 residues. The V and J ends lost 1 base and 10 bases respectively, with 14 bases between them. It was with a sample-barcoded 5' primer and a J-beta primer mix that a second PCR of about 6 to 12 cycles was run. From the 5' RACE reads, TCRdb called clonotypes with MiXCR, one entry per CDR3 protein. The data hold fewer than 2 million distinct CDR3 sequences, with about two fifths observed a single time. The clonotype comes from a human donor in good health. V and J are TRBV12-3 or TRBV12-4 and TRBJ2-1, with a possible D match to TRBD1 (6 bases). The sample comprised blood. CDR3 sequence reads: CASSLERGQVEQFF. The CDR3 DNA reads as TGTGCCAGCAGTTTAGAAAGGGGACAAGTGGAGCAGTTCTTC.